This T cell receptor (beta chain) was retrieved from a study of T cell responses to AZD1222 COVID-19 vaccine. Assay used: immunoSEQ multiplex PCR; TCRdb lists only in-frame clones, some missing. The sample shows some 180,000 clones, just over 90% of them seen only once. The germline V gene has CDR1 SGHRS and CDR2 YFSETQ. CDR3 size: 16 residues. V gave up 0 bases and J gave up 9 bases; unmatched junction bases: 11. This sample comprised peripheral blood, obtained 28 days after the second dose of the MenACWY control vaccine. The V call is TRBV5-1, the J call TRBJ2-1, with 8 bases fitting TRBD2. This TCR was recovered from an adult who received the MenACWY meningococcal vaccine as a control. CDR3 nucleotide sequence: TGCGCCAGCAGCTTGGGGCCGGGACTAGAGAGAACTGAGCAGTTCTTC. Its protein is CASSLGPGLERTEQFF.